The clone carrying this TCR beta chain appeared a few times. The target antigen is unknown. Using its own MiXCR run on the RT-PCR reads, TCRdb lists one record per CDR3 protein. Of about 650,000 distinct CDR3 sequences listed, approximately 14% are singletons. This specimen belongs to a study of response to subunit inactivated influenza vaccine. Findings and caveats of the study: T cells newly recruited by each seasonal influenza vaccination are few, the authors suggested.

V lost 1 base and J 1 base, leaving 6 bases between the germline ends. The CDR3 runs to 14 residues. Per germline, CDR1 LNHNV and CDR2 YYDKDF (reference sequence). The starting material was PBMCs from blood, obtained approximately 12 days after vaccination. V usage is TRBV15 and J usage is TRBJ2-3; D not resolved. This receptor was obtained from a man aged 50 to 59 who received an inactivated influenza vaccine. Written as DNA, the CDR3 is TGTGCCACCAGCAGAGTTATCGGCACAGATACGCAGTATTTT. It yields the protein CATSRVIGTDTQYF.